The entry below describes one T cell receptor beta chain. The antigen is undetermined. Clones were read by immunoSEQ multiplex PCR, and TCRdb kept only the in-frame ones, dropping some. The sample lists roughly 150,000 clones, 85% to 95% occurring once. These data originate in a study of T cell responses to AZD1222 COVID-19 vaccine. Study-level results: Among vaccine-associated CD4 TCRs, coverage spanned spike, with dominance at 160-218 and 743-854. Donors were chiefly white British, with a greater number of females, and clonal diversity was perhaps underestimated.

Trimming removed 3 bases at V and 0 bases at J, with 3 bases between. CDR3 length: 12 amino acids. Germline assignment: CDR1 SGHNT and CDR2 YYREEE (reference sequence). Samples with a second dose at about 4 or about 12 weeks were pooled together. Source: peripheral blood, taken 28 days after the second AZD1222 dose. This receptor was taken from an adult who received the AZD1222 COVID-19 vaccine. This sequence joins TRBV5-4 and TRBJ1-2; D unclear. CDR3 coding DNA: TGTGCCAGCAGCTATTCTAACTATGGCTACACCTTC. It encodes CASSYSNYGYTF.